This TCR beta chain comes out of a study of OX40 agonist ivuxolimab in advanced cancers. Generated by immunoSEQ multiplex PCR, the TCRdb table keeps only in-frame clones and is missing some. This sample has around 43,000 clones; about nine tenths occur once, and the top ten carry about 12%. V was shortened by 6 bases and J by 4 bases, with 6 bases between the two germline ends. This CDR3 is built from 11 residues. CDR1 and CDR2 from the germline V gene are MNHEY and SMNVEV (reference sequence). The chain carries TRBV27 and TRBJ1-2, with D possibly being TRBD1 (5 bases). This receptor was identified in an adult with an advanced solid tumor such as melanoma, head and neck, liver or kidney cancer. This sample comprised CD4+ or CD8+ T cells sorted from blood, obtained in a trial of the OX40 agonist ivuxolimab. In DNA form, the CDR3 reads TGTGCCAGCAGGACAGCCTATGGCTACACCTTC. Its translation is CASRTAYGYTF.